A single sample is the source of the 2 T cell receptor beta chains below, sequenced in a study of blood T cell repertoires in COVID-19. Sequenced by immunoSEQ multiplex PCR; TCRdb stores in-frame clones only, minus some. The sample lists approximately 80,000 clones, about 88% occurring once. The specimen sequenced was peripheral blood. The receptors shown here come from a human donor in a cohort sampled during active COVID-19.

The V gene is TRBV5-1, the J gene TRBJ2-7, with 7 bases identical to TRBD1. This CDR3 has 15 residues. The germline gives CDR1 SGHRS, CDR2 YFSETQ. Trimming at V came to 0 bases and at J to 6 bases, leaving 9 bases not matched to a gene. CDR3 region: CASSLATDRASEQYF. As DNA, the CDR3 is TGCGCCAGCAGCTTGGCCACCGACAGGGCCAGCGAGCAGTACTTC.

V gene TRBV15 combines with J gene TRBJ1-3; D is undetermined. Germline V gives CDR1 LNHNV, CDR2 YYDKDF (reference sequence). The CDR3 loop spans 15 amino acids. V lost 0 bases, J lost 3 bases, and 9 bases lay in between. The CDR3 loop reads CATSRDQSHGNTIYF. CDR3 in DNA: TGTGCCACCAGCAGAGATCAGTCACATGGAAACACCATATATTTT.